The entry below describes one T cell receptor beta chain. What antigen it recognizes has not been identified. It has no much larger one-base neighbor in the sample; base qualities were not kept. This sample stems from a study of graft-versus-host responses after intestinal transplantation (dated by TCRdb to the early 2020s). With respect to the entire study: The transplants that recipients got were multivisceral, liver-intestinal, or isolated intestinal. Every recipient was given anti-thymocyte globulin induction, followed by around three years of maintenance tacrolimus and steroids. Instead of going to the commercial service, samples from a few later patients were sequenced in-house on an Illumina MiSeq and processed with MiXCR. Graft-versus-host and host-versus-graft alloreactive T cell clones were tracked in the graft, circulation and bone marrow after intestinal transplantation using bulk TCR-beta CDR3 sequencing. Alloreactive clones were identified by sequencing pre-transplant mixed lymphocyte reaction products and comparing these products with unstimulated pre-transplant donor and recipient T cells. A peak of at least 4% donor T cells among recipient peripheral blood mononuclear cells was the definition used for donor T cell macrochimerism. A cohort of more than 20 intestinal transplant recipients, including one retransplant, was enrolled, and 3 patients lacking pretransplant specimens were excluded. Results and caveats for the whole study, not just this receptor: Patients with donor T cell macrochimerism had high GvH to HvG T cell clonal ratios in their allografts. Conclusions were limited by the relatively low number and heterogeneity of intestinal transplant patients. Early after transplant, declines in HvG clones were associated with peak levels of circulating GvH clones. GvH clones turned up in recipient bone marrow, with some appearing earlier in ileal mucosa or blood, a pattern consistent with an intestinal mucosal origin.

V has 5 bases trimmed and J has 4 bases trimmed; junction bases matching no gene number 6. The germline V gene (reference sequence) gives CDR1 as MNHNY and CDR2 as SVGAGI. Its CDR3 holds 15 amino acids, cysteine through phenylalanine. Only the CDR3 DNA stays, 45 bases, in frame from base 1. The time point label of this sample denotes: cells obtained before transplantation from donor or recipient. CD3+CD4+ and CD3+CD8+ populations were FACS-sorted from unstimulated pre-transplant donor and recipient cells taken from spleen or lymph nodes. The library was generated by the immunoSEQ multiplex PCR assay. In most patients, genomic DNA was isolated using the Qiagen DNeasy Blood and Tissue Kit and sent frozen to Adaptive Biotechnologies for TCR sequencing. Adaptive Biotechnologies carried out high-throughput TCR-beta CDR3 sequencing of genomic DNA for most patients. The authors processed their data as follows. TCR sequencing data were retrieved from Adaptive's ImmunoSEQ software for 15 to 20 patients, whereas a few other patients were processed with MiXCR and VDJtools. To correct CD4 versus CD8 sorting errors, any sequence found in both subsets at a frequency ratio below 5:1 was removed. CDR3 nucleotide sequences shared by donor and recipient were removed because the origin of these sequences could not be assigned. At least 2-fold expansion over unstimulated cells and a minimum CFSE-low frequency of 0.002% (template counts) or 0.001% (read counts) were required for clones to be classified as alloreactive. Mappable clones were those detected in sequenced pre-transplant spleen, lymph node, or MLR CFSE-low populations of the donor or recipient. Cumulative frequency of alloreactive clones was calculated as a percentage of all sequences weighted by copy number. The clones in this table, taken by TCRdb from immuneACCESS, are in-frame only. Not every clone is retained; where verified, under half of the shortfall comes from an unresolved V gene, and the cause of the rest is unknown. V and J calls and clone size come straight from that table; D and trimming were deduced from the DNA. Within this sample are about 70,000 clones, with 75% to 90% of them counted one time only. The ten largest clones capture 0.35% to 0.4% of the sample.

The sequence came from a human donor who was the organ donor for an intestinal transplant. The chain links TRBV6-6 with TRBJ2-3; the junction holds 10 bases that match TRBD2. This material consisted of unstimulated CD4+ T cells sorted from spleen or lymph node cells, taken before transplant. The CDR3 region has the sequence CASSALAGSPDTQYF. The sequenced DNA is TGTGCCAGCAGTGCACTAGCGGGGAGCCCAGATACGCAGTATTTT.